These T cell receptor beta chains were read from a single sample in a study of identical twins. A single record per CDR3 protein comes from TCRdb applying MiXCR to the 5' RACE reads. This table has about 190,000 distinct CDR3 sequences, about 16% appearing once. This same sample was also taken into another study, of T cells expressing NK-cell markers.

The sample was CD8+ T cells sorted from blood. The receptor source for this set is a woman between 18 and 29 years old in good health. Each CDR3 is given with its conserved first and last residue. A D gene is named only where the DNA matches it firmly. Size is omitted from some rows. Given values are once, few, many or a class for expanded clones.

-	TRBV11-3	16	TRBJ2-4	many	TGTGCCAGCAGCCCCACAGGGGAGGGGGCCAAAAACATTCAGTACTTC	CASSPTGEGAKNIQYF
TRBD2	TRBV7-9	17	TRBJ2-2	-	TGTGCCAGCAGCATCGGACTAGCGGGAGCGGGCACCGGGGAGCTGTTTTTT	CASSIGLAGAGTGELFF
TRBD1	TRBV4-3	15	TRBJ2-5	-	TGCGCCAGCAGCCAAGAGGGACAGGGCCAAGAGACCCAGTACTTC	CASSQEGQGQETQYF
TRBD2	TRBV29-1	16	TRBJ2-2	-	TGCAGCGTTGTGGCTAGCGGGGGCGCACTCACCGGGGAGCTGTTTTTT	CSVVASGGALTGELFF
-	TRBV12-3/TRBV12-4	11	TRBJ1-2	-	TGTGCCATACGACGCGGCTATGGCTACACCTTC	CAIRRGYGYTF
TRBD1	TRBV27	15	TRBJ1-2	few	TGTGCCAGCAGTCCCAGGACAGGGGTGGACTATGGCTACACCTTC	CASSPRTGVDYGYTF
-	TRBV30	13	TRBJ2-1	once	TGTGCCTGGAGTTTACCTTCCTGGAATGAGCAGTTCTTC	CAWSLPSWNEQFF
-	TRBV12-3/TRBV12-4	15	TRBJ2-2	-	TGTGCCAGCAGTTTTGTGGCAGTGGACACCGGGGAGCTGTTTTTT	CASSFVAVDTGELFF
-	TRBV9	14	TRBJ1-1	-	TGTGCCAGCAGCGTGGGGCAGCCGAACACTGAAGCTTTCTTT	CASSVGQPNTEAFF
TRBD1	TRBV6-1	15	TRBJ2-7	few	TGTGCCAGCAGTCCGACAGGGGGGCACTCCTACGAGCAGTACTTC	CASSPTGGHSYEQYF
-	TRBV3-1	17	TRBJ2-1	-	TGTGCCAGCAGCCAAGATTTTTCCATGGGGATTGGCAATGAGCAGTTCTTC	CASSQDFSMGIGNEQFF
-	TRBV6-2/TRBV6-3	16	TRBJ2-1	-	TGTGCCAGCAGTCCCCCAGTGCTTAGCTCCTACAATGAGCAGTTCTTC	CASSPPVLSSYNEQFF
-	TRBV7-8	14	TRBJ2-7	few	TGTGCCAGCAGCTTACTGCGGGGTGGCTGGGAGCAGTACTTC	CASSLLRGGWEQYF
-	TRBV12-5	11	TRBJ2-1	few	TGTGCTAGTGCCTCTCCCAATGAGCAGTTCTTC	CASASPNEQFF
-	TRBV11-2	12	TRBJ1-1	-	TGTGCCAGCGGGAAGATGAACACTGAAGCTTTCTTT	CASGKMNTEAFF
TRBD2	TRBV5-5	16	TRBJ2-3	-	TGTGCCAGCAGCTTTTTCCCGGGGGGGATCACAGATACGCAGTATTTT	CASSFFPGGITDTQYF
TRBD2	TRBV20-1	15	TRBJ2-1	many	TGCAGTGCTTTCCGGACTAGCGGGGAATACAATGAGCAGTTCTTC	CSAFRTSGEYNEQFF
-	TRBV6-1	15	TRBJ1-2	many	TGTGCCAGCAGGCCCAACCTCGACAAACGCGGAGGCTACACCTTC	CASRPNLDKRGGYTF
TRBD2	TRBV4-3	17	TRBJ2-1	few	TGCGCCAGCAGCCACCGGGGGGAGGTAGTCTCCTACAATGAGCAGTTCTTC	CASSHRGEVVSYNEQFF
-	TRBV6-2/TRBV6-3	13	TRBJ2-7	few	TGTGCCAGCAGTTACACCAGGGAAAACGAGCAGTACTTC	CASSYTRENEQYF
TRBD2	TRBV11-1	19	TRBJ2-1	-	TGTGCCAGCAGCTCGCCCGGGACTAGCGCCCCGAGCTCCTACAATGAGCAGTTCTTC	CASSSPGTSAPSSYNEQFF
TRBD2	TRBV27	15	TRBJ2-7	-	TGTGCCAGCAGTTCCTGGACTAGCGGGAAGGGTGAGCAGTACTTC	CASSSWTSGKGEQYF
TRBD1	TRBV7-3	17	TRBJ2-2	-	TGTGCCAGCAGCTTAACAACGGGGACAGGGTACCCCGGGGAGCTGTTTTTT	CASSLTTGTGYPGELFF